Detailed here is one T cell receptor beta chain. As processed by the authors: How many nucleated cells were present was estimated from reference gene primer amplification. Generated by immunoSEQ multiplex PCR, the TCRdb table keeps only in-frame clones and is missing some. D and trimming were read from the DNA, whereas the V and J calls and clone size are those reported in that table. This repertoire shows around 30,000 clones, around 87% found once; its top ten account for 1.5% to 1.7%. The data derive from a study of blood T cell repertoires in COVID-19. Study in general: Samples representing acute and convalescent COVID-19 were sourced from the United States, Italy and Spain. Sources were T cells, B-cell-depleted T cells, or PBMCs; the material itself was cDNA or gDNA.

The germline gives CDR1 MNHEY, CDR2 SMNVEV (reference sequence). V dropped 4 bases and J dropped 4; count of bases not matched to a gene: 8. The CDR3 spans 16 residues. The genes are TRBV27 and TRBJ2-1, with 9 bases that match TRBD1. Sequencing was done on a sample of peripheral blood. The TCR sequence derives from a man aged 55 to 70 with active COVID-19. This CDR3 reads CASSSSDRGFYNEQFF. In DNA form, the CDR3 reads TGTGCCAGCAGTTCCTCGGACAGGGGCTTTTACAATGAGCAGTTCTTC.